This T cell receptor beta chain was profiled in a study of T cell responses to AZD1222 COVID-19 vaccine. The wider study: Second-dose timings of about 4 or about 12 weeks were pooled. Study-wide points: Distributed over spike, vaccine-associated CD4 TCRs predominated at 160-218 and 743-854. Donors, mostly white British, included more females; clonal diversity was possibly underestimated. Samples come after the peak T cell response, not at day 14.

Method: immunoSEQ multiplex PCR; TCRdb's copy keeps in-frame clones and lacks some. The sample lists around 120,000 clones, approximately 92% occurring once. The V segment lost 3 bases and the J segment 5 bases; nucleotides outside the gene matches: 4. CDR1 is MNHEY and CDR2 is SMNVEV in the germline V gene (reference sequence). This CDR3 spans 14 amino acids. As for this clone: Its cognate antigen is unknown.

The material was peripheral blood, obtained on day 0 of AZD1222 vaccination. The clonotype was recovered from an adult in good health. The V and J genes are TRBV27 and TRBJ1-2; 9 nucleotides agree with TRBD1. The CDR3 DNA sequence: TGTGCCAGCAGTTTGACAGGGGGTGGATATGGCTACACCTTC. Translating gives CASSLTGGGYGYTF.